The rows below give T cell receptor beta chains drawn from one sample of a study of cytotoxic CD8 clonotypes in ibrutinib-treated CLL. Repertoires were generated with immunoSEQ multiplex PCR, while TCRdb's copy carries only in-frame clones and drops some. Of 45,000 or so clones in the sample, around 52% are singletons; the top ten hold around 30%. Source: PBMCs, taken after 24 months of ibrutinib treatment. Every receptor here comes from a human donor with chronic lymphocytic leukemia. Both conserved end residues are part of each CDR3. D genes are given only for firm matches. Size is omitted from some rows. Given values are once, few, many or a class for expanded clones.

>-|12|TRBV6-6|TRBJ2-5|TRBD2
CASRRGEGTQYF
TGTGCCAGCAGGCGTGGGGAGGGGACCCAGTACTTC
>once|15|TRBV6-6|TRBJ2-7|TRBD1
CASSYTGTGTYEQYF
TGTGCCAGCAGTTATACCGGGACAGGGACCTACGAGCAGTACTTC
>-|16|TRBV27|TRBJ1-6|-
CASRETESSYNSPLHF
TGTGCCAGCAGAGAGACCGAGAGCTCCTATAATTCACCCCTCCACTTT
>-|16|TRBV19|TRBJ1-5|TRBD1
CASSPRWTGGNQPQHF
TGTGCCAGTAGTCCCCGTTGGACAGGGGGCAATCAGCCCCAGCATTTT
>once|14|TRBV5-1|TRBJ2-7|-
CASSPPVGNYEQYF
TGCGCCAGCAGCCCCCCGGTGGGTAACTACGAGCAGTACTTC
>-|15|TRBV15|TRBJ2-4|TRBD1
CATSRQGVDKNIQYF
TGTGCCACCAGTCGACAGGGGGTTGACAAAAACATTCAGTACTTC
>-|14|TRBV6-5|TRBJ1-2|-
CASRHRDPLHGYTF
TGTGCCAGCAGACACCGGGACCCTTTACATGGCTACACCTTC
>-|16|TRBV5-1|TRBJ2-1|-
CASSRDSTSQGNEQFF
TGCGCCAGCAGCCGAGACTCGACTTCACAGGGAAACGAGCAGTTCTTC
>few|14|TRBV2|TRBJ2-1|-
CASSRQGTYNEQFF
TGTGCCAGCAGTCGGCAGGGGACCTACAATGAGCAGTTCTTC
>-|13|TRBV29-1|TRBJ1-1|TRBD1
CSASQGADTEAFF
TGCAGCGCTTCACAGGGGGCGGACACTGAAGCTTTCTTT
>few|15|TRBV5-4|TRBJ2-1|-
CASSSARGGSNEQFF
TGTGCCAGCAGCTCGGCTAGGGGGGGATCCAATGAGCAGTTCTTC
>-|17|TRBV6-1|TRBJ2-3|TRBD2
CASSESSTSGSADTQYF
TGTGCCAGCAGTGAAAGCAGTACTAGCGGGTCAGCAGATACGCAGTATTTT
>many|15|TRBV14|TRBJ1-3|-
CASSHRGSSGNTIYF
TGTGCCAGCAGCCACAGAGGCAGCTCTGGAAACACCATATATTTT
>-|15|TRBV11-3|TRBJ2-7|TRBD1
CASSLSGTGPYEQYF
TGTGCCAGCAGCTTATCCGGGACAGGCCCCTACGAGCAGTACTTC
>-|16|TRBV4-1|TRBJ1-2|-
CASSQAQGNTNYGYTF
TGCGCCAGCAGCCAAGCCCAGGGAAACACTAACTATGGCTACACCTTC
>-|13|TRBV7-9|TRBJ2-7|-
CASSLGRGYEQYF
TGTGCCAGCAGCTTAGGAAGGGGCTACGAGCAGTACTTC
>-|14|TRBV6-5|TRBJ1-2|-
CASTPNKPNYGYTF
TGTGCCAGCACCCCAAACAAGCCTAACTATGGCTACACCTTC
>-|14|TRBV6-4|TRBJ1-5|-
CASSETGEGQPQHF
TGTGCCAGCAGTGAAACTGGGGAGGGTCAGCCCCAGCATTTT
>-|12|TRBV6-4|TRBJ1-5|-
CAIWGPGQPQHF
TGTGCCATCTGGGGGCCTGGGCAGCCCCAGCATTTT
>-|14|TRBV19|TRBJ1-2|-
CASSILDRLYGYTF
TGTGCCAGTAGTATCCTAGACAGACTTTATGGCTACACCTTC
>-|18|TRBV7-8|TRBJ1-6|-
CASSPGGQYSSYNSPLHF
TGTGCCAGCAGCCCCGGGGGACAATACAGCTCCTATAATTCACCCCTCCACTTT
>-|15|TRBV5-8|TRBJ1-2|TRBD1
CASRRSPDRVYGYTF
TGTGCCAGCAGACGGTCCCCAGACAGGGTCTATGGCTACACCTTC
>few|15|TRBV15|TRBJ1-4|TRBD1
CATSPDRGHGEKLFF
TGTGCCACCAGTCCCGACAGGGGGCATGGTGAAAAACTGTTTTTT
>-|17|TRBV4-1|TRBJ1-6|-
CASSQVAGASYNSPLHF
TGCGCCAGCAGCCAAGTGGCGGGGGCCTCCTATAATTCACCCCTCCACTTT
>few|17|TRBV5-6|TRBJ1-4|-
CASSLAWGISTNEKLFF
TGTGCCAGCAGCTTGGCTTGGGGGATTAGCACTAATGAAAAACTGTTTTTT
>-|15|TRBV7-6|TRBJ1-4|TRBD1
CASSFQGARGEKLFF
TGTGCCAGCAGTTTCCAGGGGGCCCGAGGTGAAAAACTGTTTTTT
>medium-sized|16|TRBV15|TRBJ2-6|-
CATSREQGSGANVLTF
TGTGCCACCAGCAGAGAGCAGGGTTCGGGGGCCAACGTCCTGACTTTC
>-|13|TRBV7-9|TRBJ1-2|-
CAAHGPTNYGYTF
TGTGCCGCACACGGCCCTACTAACTATGGCTACACCTTC
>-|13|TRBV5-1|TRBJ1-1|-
CASSLRVGTEAFF
TGCGCCAGCAGCCTTAGGGTTGGGACTGAAGCTTTCTTT
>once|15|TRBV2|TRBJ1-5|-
CASGGTGGRNQPQHF
TGTGCCAGCGGAGGTACAGGTGGCCGCAATCAGCCCCAGCATTTT
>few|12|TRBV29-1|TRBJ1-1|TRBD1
CSLKVGQGEAFF
TGCAGCTTAAAAGTGGGACAGGGTGAAGCTTTCTTT